The 9 T cell receptor beta chains listed next were all sequenced from one sample in a study of T cell changes during pregnancy in multiple sclerosis. This table comes from immunoSEQ multiplex PCR, and its TCRdb copy is limited to in-frame clones, with some not included. This table has 70,000 to 95,000 clones, about 92% appearing once. The material was peripheral blood, obtained in the second trimester of pregnancy. The receptor set was obtained from a female donor with multiple sclerosis, enrolled in a pregnancy study.

The chain employs TRBV15 and TRBJ1-6, with D possibly matching TRBD1 (6 bases). The CDR3 extends over 15 amino acids. In germline, CDR1 is LNHNV, CDR2 YYDKDF (reference sequence). Trimming took 2 bases from V and 7 from J, leaving 12 bases between them. CDR3 region: CATSRMDRANSPLHF. The CDR3 DNA reads TGTGCCACCAGCAGAATGGACAGAGCCAATTCACCCCTCCACTTT.

This chain connects TRBV27 to TRBJ2-1, with 9 positions matching TRBD2. The CDR3 contains 16 residues. Per the germline V gene, CDR1 is MNHEY and CDR2 is SMNVEV (reference sequence). With V trimmed by 4 bases and J by 4 bases, 8 bases remained unmatched. The CDR3 nucleotides are TGTGCCAGCAGTTCCGATAGCGGGAGAAAATACAATGAGCAGTTCTTC. Encoded protein: CASSSDSGRKYNEQFF.

The CDR3 nucleotides are TGTGCCAGTAGTGTAATTAACTATGGCTACACCTTC. Protein product: CASSVINYGYTF. This chain joins TRBV19 and TRBJ1-2; no definite D call. V lost 5 bases and J lost 1, with 5 bases in between. CDR3 length: 12 amino acids. CDR1 and CDR2 (germline): LNHDA, SQIVND (reference sequence).

The chain couples TRBV7-3 to TRBJ1-1; D might be TRBD1 (5 bases). CDR1 is SGHTA and CDR2 is FQGTGA in the germline V gene. V was trimmed by 4 bases and J by 8 bases, leaving 14 bases between them. CDR3 length: 13 amino acids. CDR3 coding DNA: TGTGCCAGCAGCTCCGGATTGACAGCCGAAGCTTTCTTT. Residues: CASSSGLTAEAFF.

In regard to this clone: At one of its ends the junction is not consistent with the germline gene, which may arise from a read error. V is TRBV5-1 and J is TRBJ2-2, with 7 bases that match TRBD1. Germline V gene lookup returns CDR1 SGHRS and CDR2 YFSETQ. The CDR3 is 15 amino acids. CDR3 sequence (DNA): TGCGCCAGCAGTTTGGACAGGATTCGGTCCGGGGAGCTGTTTTTT. Its protein product is CASSLDRIRSGELFF.

This rearrangement joins TRBV7-6 to TRBJ2-5; TRBD1 is a possible D gene (5 bases). The length of the CDR3 is 14 residues. Germline V gives CDR1 SGHVS, CDR2 FNYEAQ. V lost 3 bases and J 3 bases, leaving 11 bases between the germline ends. CDR3 loop: CASSLQGLKETQYF. The CDR3 nucleotides are TGTGCCAGCAGCTTGCAGGGTTTGAAAGAGACCCAGTACTTC.

V and J are TRBV7-9 and TRBJ1-1; maybe TRBD1 (6 bases). Looked up from germline, CDR1 is SEHNR and CDR2 is FQNEAQ (reference sequence). The ends were cut back, 7 bases at V and 1 base at J, with 16 bases in the middle. The CDR3 runs 15 residues. Here the CDR3 reads CASTWGQGSNTEAFF. The CDR3 DNA reads as TGTGCCAGCACTTGGGGGCAGGGGTCGAACACTGAAGCTTTCTTT. Together with reference TRBV7-9 and TRBJ1-1, the CDR3 gives the full variable domain: DTGVSQNPRHKITKRGQNVTFRCDPISEHNRLYWYRQTLGQGPEFLTYFQNEAQLEKSRLLSDRFSAERPKGSFSTLEIQRTEQGDSAMYLCASTWGQGSNTEAFFGQGTRLTVV.

This chain connects TRBV6-5 to TRBJ2-1, with 7 nucleotides matching TRBD2. Germline V gene sequence: CDR1 MNHEY, CDR2 SVGAGI. Trimming cost V 7 bases and J 6 bases; bases outside gene matches: 12. The CDR3 runs to 15 residues. The CDR3 is CASTSVLADINEQFF. As DNA, the CDR3 is TGTGCCAGCACCTCCGTCCTAGCGGATATCAATGAGCAGTTCTTC.

In its sample, this clone was seen a few times. The chain is built from TRBV7-9 and TRBJ1-5, with D perhaps matching TRBD1 (6 bases). The ends were cut back, 3 bases at V and 9 bases at J, with 15 bases in the middle. The germline CDR1 and CDR2 sequences are SEHNR and FQNEAQ (reference sequence). This CDR3 has 14 amino acids. Here the CDR3 reads CASSFSLGGGPQHF. Here the CDR3 DNA reads TGTGCCAGCAGCTTCTCCCTGGGAGGGGGGCCCCAGCATTTT.